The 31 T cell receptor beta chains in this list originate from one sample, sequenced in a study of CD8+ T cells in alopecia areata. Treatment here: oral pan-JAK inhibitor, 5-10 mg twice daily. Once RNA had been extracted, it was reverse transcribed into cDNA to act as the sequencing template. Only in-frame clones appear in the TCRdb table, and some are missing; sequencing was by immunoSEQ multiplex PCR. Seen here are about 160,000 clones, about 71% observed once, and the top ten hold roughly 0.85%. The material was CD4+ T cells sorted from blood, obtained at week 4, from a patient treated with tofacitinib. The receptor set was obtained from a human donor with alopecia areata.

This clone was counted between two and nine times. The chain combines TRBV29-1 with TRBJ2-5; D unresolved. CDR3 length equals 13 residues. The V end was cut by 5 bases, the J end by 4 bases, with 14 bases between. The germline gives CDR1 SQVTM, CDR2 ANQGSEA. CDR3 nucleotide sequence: TGCAGCGTTCCGTTGAGGTCTTTAGAGACCCAGTACTTC. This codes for CSVPLRSLETQYF.

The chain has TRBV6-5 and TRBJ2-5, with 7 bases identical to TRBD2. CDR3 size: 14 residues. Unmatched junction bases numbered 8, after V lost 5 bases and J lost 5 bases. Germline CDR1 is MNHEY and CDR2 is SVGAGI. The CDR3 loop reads CASSGRGMWETQYF. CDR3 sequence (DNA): TGTGCCAGCAGTGGGAGGGGTATGTGGGAGACCCAGTACTTC.

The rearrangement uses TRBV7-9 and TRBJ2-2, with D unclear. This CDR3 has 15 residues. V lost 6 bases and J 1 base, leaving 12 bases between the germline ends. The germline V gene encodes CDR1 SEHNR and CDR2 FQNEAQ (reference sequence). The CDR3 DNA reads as TGTGCCAGCAGACCTTTTTCCTTGAACACCGGGGAGCTGTTTTTT. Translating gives CASRPFSLNTGELFF.

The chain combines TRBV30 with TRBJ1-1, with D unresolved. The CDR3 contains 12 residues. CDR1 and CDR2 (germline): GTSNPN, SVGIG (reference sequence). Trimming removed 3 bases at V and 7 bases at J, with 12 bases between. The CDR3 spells CAWSEVGVEAFF. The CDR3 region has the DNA TGTGCCTGGAGCGAGGTTGGTGTTGAAGCTTTCTTT.

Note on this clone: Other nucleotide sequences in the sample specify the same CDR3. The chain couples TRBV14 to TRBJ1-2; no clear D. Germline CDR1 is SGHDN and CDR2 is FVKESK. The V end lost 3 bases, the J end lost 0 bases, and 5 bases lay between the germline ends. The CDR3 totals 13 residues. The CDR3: CASSQGANYGYTF. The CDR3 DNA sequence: TGTGCCAGCAGCCAGGGAGCTAACTATGGCTACACCTTC.

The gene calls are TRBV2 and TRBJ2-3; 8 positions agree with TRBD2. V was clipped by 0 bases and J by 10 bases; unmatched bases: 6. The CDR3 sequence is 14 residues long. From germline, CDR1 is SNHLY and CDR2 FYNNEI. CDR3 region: CASSEARTSGPQYF. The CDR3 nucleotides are TGTGCCAGCAGTGAAGCCCGAACTAGCGGCCCGCAGTATTTT.

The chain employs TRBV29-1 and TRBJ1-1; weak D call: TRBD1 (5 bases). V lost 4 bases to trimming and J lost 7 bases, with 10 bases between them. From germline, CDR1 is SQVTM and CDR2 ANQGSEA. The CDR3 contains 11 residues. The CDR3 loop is CSVGQGVEAFF. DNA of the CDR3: TGCAGCGTTGGGCAGGGAGTTGAAGCTTTCTTT.

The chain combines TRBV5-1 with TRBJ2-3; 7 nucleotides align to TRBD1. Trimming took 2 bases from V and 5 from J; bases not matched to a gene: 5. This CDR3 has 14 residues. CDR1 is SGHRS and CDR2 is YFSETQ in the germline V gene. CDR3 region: CASSFGTEGDTQYF. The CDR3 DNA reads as TGCGCCAGCAGCTTTGGGACAGAGGGAGATACGCAGTATTTT.

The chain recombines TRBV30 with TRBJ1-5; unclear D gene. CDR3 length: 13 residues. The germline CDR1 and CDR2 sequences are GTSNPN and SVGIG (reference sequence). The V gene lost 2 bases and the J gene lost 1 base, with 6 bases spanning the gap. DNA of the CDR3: TGTGCCTGGAGTCCAAACAGCAATCAGCCCCAGCATTTT. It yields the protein CAWSPNSNQPQHF.

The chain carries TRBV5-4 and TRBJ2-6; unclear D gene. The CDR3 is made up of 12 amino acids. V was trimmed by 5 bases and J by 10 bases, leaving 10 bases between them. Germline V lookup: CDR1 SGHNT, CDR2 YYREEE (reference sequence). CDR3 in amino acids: CASSSRANVLTF. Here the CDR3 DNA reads TGTGCCAGCAGTTCGCGCGCGAACGTCCTGACTTTC.

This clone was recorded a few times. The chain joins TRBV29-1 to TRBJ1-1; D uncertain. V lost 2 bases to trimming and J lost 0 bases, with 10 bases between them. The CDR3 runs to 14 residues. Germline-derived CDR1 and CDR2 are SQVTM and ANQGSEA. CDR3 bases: TGCAGCGTTGAAAGACGGCTCATGAACACTGAAGCTTTCTTT. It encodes CSVERRLMNTEAFF.

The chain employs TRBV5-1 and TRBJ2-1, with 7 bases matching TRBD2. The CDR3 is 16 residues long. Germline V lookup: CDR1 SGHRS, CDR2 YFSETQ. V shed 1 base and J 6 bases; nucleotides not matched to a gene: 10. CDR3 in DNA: TGCGCCAGCAGCTTGCTCGGACTAGGTGTTGTCAATGAGCAGTTCTTC. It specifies CASSLLGLGVVNEQFF.

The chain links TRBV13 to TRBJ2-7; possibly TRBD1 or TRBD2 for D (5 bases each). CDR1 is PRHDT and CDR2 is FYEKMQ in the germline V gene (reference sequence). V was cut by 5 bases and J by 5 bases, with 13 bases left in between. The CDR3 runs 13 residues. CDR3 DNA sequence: TGTGCCAGCAGCCCTTTGGGGGTCGACGAGCAGTACTTC. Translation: CASSPLGVDEQYF.

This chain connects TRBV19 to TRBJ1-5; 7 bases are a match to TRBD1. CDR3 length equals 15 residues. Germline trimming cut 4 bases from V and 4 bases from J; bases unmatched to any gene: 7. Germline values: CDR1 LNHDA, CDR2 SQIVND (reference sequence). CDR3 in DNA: TGTGCCAGTAGTAGGGGACAGACTAAGAATCAGCCCCAGCATTTT. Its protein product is CASSRGQTKNQPQHF.

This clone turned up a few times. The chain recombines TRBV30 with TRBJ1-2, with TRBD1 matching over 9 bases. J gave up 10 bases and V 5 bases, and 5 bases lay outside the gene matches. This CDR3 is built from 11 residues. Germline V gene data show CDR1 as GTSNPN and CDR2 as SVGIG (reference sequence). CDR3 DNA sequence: TGTGCCTGGCGGGACAGGGCCTACTACACCTTC. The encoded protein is CAWRDRAYYTF.

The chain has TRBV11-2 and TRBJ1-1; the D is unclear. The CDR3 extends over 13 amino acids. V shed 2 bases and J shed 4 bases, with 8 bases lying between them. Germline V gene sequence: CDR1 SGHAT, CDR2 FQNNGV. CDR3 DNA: TGTGCCAGCAGCTTACGGGGAATCACTGAAGCTTTCTTT. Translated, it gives CASSLRGITEAFF.

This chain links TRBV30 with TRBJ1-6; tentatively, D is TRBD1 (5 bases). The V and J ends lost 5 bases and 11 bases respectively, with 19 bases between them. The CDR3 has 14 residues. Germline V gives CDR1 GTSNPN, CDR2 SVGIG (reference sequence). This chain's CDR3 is CAWAGTALGTPLHF. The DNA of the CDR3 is TGTGCCTGGGCAGGGACGGCTTTGGGGACACCCCTCCACTTT.

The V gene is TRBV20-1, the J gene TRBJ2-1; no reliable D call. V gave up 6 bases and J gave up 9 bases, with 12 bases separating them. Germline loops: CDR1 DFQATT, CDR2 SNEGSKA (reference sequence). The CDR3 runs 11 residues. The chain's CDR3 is CSAHWMSEQFF. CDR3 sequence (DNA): TGCAGTGCCCATTGGATGAGTGAGCAGTTCTTC.

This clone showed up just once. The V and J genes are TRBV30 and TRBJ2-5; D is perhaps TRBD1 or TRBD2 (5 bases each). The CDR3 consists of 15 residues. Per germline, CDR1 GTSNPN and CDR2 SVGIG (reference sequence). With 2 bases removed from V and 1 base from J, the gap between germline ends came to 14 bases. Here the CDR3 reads CAWSNFGAPQETQYF. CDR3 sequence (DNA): TGTGCCTGGAGTAACTTCGGGGCACCCCAAGAGACCCAGTACTTC.

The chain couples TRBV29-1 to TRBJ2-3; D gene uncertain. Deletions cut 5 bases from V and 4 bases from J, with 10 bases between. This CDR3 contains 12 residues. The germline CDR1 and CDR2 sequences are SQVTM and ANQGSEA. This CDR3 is CSVKLGPDTQYF. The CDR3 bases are TGCAGCGTTAAGCTCGGGCCAGATACGCAGTATTTT.

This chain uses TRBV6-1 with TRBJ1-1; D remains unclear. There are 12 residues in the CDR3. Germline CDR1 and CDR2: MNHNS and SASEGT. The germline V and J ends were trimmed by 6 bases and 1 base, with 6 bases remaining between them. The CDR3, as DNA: TGTGCCAGCAGGGAGGAGAACACTGAAGCTTTCTTT. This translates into CASREENTEAFF.

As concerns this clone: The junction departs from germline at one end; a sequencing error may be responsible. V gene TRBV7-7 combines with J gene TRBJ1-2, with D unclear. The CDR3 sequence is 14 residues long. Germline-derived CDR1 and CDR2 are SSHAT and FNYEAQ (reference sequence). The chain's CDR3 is CASSATTRNYGYTF. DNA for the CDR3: TGTGCTAGCAGCGCCACGACAAGGAACTATGGCTACACCTTC.

The CDR3: CSVGADSPLHF. The CDR3, as DNA: TGCAGCGTTGGGGCTGACTCACCCCTCCACTTT. The rearrangement uses TRBV29-1 and TRBJ1-6; D gene ambiguous. This CDR3 is built from 11 residues. V shed 4 bases and J shed 10 bases, with 8 bases lying between them. From germline, CDR1 is SQVTM and CDR2 ANQGSEA.

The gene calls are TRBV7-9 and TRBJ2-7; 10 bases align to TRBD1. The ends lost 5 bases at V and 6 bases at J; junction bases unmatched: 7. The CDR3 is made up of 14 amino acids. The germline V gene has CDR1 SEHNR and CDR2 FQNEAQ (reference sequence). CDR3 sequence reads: CASSPPGQGSEQYF. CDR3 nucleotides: TGTGCCAGCAGCCCCCCGGGACAGGGGAGCGAGCAGTACTTC.

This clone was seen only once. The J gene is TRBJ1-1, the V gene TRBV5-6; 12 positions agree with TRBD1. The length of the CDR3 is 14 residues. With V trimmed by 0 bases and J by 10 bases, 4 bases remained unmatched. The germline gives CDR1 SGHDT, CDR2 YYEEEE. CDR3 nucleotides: TGTGCCAGCAGCTTGGCCTCGGGACAGGGGGCAGCTTTCTTT. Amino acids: CASSLASGQGAAFF.

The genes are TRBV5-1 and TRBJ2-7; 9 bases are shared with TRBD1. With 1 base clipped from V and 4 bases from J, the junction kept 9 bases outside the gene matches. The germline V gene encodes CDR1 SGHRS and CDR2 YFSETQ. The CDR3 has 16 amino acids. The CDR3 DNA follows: TGCGCCAGCAGCTTGTTCACAGGGGGCGCGAATTACGAGCAGTACTTC. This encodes CASSLFTGGANYEQYF.

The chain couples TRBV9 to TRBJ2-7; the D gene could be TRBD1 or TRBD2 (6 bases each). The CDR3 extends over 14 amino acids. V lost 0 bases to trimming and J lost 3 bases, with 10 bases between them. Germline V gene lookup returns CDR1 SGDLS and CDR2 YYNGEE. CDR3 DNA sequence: TGTGCCAGCAGCGTAGGGGGGGCCAACTACGAGCAGTACTTC. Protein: CASSVGGANYEQYF. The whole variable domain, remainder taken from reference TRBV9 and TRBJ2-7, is DSGVTQTPKHLITATGQRVTLRCSPRSGDLSVYWYQQSLDQGLQFLIQYYNGEERAKGNILERFSAQQFPDLHSELNLSSLELGDSALYFCASSVGGANYEQYFGPGTRLTVT.

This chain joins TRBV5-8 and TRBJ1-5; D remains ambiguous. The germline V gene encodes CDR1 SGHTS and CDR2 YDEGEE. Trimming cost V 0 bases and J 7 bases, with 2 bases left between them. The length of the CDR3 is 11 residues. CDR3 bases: TGTGCCAGCAGCTTGGCCCAGCCCCAGCATTTT. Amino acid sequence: CASSLAQPQHF.

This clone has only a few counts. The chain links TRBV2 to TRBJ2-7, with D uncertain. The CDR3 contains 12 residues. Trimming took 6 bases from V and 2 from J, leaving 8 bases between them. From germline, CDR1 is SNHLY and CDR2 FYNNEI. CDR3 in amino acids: CASSITTYEQYF. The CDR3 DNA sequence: TGTGCCAGCAGCATAACAACCTACGAGCAGTACTTC.

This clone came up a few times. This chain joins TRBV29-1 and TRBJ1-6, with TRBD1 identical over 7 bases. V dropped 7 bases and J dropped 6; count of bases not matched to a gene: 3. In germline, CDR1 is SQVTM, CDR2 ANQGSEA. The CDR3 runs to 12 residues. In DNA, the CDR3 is TGCAGCGCAGGGGGGGCTAATTCACCCCTCCACTTT. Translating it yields CSAGGANSPLHF.

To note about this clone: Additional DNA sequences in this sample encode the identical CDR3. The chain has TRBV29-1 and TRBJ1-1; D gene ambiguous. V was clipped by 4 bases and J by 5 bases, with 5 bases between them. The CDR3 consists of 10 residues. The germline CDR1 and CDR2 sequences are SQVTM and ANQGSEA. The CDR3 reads CSVVVTEAFF. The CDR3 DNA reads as TGCAGCGTTGTGGTAACTGAAGCTTTCTTT.